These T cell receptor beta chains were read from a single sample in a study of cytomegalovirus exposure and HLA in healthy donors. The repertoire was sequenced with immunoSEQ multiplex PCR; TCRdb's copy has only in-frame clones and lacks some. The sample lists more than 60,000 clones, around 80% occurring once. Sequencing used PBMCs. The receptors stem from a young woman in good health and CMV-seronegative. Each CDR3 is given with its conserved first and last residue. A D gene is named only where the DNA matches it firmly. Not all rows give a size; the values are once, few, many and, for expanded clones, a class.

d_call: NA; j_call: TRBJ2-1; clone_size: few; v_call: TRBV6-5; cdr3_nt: TGTGCCAGCAGTTACCCCAACAATGAGCAGTTCTTC; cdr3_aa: CASSYPNNEQFF
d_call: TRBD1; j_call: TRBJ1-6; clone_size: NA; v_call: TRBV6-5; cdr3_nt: TGTGCCAGCAGCAAACAGGGGGCTTCACCCCTCCACTTT; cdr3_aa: CASSKQGASPLHF
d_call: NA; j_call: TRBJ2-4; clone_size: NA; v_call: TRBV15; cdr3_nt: TGTGCCACCAGCAGAGATCATATAGCCGAAAACATTCAGTACTTC; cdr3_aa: CATSRDHIAENIQYF
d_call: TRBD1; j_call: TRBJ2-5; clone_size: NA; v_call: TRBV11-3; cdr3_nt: TGTGCCAGCAGCACTGACCGGGACAGAGAAGAGACCCAGTACTTC; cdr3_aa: CASSTDRDREETQYF
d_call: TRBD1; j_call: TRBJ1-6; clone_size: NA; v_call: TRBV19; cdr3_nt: TGTGCCAGTACGGGACAGGGGATAATCCCCCTCCACTTT; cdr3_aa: CASTGQGIIPLHF
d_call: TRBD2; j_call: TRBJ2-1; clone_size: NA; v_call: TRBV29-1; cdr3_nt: TGCAGCGTTGAAGCCGGGGGGTCCTACAATGAGCAGTTCTTC; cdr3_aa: CSVEAGGSYNEQFF
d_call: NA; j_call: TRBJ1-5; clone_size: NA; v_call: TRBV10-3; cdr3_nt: TGTGCCATCAGAGAAGGAGGCAATCAGCCCCAGCATTTT; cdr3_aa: CAIREGGNQPQHF
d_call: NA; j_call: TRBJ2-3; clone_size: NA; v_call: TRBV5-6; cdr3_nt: TGTGCCAGCAGCTTGGACGGGGGAAGCACAGATACGCAGTATTTT; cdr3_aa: CASSLDGGSTDTQYF
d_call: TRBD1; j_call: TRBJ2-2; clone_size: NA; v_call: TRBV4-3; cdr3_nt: TGCGCCAGCAGCCAGCTGACAGGGGGCACCGGGGAGCTGTTTTTT; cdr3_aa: CASSQLTGGTGELFF
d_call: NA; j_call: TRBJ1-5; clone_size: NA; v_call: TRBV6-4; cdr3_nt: TGTGCCAGCAGCCCTACGCAAGGGGTTCCCCAGCATTTT; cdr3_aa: CASSPTQGVPQHF
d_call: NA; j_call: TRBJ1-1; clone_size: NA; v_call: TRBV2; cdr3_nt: TGTGCCAGCAGTTATACTGAAGCTTTCTTT; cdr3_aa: CASSYTEAFF
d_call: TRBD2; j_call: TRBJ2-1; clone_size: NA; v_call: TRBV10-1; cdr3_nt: TGCGCCAGCAGTGAGTCGGGGACTAGCGCCTACAATGAGCAGTTCTTC; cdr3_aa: CASSESGTSAYNEQFF
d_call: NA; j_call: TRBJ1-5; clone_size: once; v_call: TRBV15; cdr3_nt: TGTGCCACCAGCAGAGCAGTTGGTTTTGGCAATCAGCCCCAGCATTTT; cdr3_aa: CATSRAVGFGNQPQHF
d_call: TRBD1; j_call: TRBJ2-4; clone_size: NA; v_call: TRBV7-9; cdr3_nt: TGTGCCAGCAGCCCCTGGGACAGCGAAAACATTCAGTACTTC; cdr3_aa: CASSPWDSENIQYF
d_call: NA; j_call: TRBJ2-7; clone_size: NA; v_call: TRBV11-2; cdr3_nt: TGTGCCAGCAGCTCATTAGGGGACGAGCAGTACTTC; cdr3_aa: CASSSLGDEQYF
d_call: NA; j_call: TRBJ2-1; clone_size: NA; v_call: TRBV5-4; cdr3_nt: TGTGCCAGCAGCTTGGCTCAGCGCCCCTACAATGAGCAGTTCTTC; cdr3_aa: CASSLAQRPYNEQFF
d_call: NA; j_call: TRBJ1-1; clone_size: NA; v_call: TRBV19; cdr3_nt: TGTGCCAGTAGTATACCGAAAGGGACTCCCGGTCAAATGAACACTGAAGCTTTCTTT; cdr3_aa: CASSIPKGTPGQMNTEAFF
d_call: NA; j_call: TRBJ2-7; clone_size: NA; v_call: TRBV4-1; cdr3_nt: TGCGCCAGCAGCCAAGCGGAGGGGGAGCAGTACTTC; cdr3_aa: CASSQAEGEQYF
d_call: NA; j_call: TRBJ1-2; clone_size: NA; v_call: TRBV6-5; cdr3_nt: TGTGCCAGCAGTTACGCACATCGTTGGTTCTATGGCTACACCTTC; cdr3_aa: CASSYAHRWFYGYTF
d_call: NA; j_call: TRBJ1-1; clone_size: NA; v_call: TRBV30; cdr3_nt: TGTGCCTGGAGGGGGCCCTCAAACACTGAAGCTTTCTTT; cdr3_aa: CAWRGPSNTEAFF
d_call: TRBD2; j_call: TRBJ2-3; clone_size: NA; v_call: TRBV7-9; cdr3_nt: TGTGCCAGCAGCTTATGGGCTAGCGGGGTTCGCACAGATACGCAGTATTTT; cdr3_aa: CASSLWASGVRTDTQYF
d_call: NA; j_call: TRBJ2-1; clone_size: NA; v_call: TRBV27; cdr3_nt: TGTGCCAGCACCTATTCGAGCTCCTACAATGAGCAGTTCTTC; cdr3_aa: CASTYSSSYNEQFF
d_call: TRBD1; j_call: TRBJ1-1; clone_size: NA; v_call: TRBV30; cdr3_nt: TGTGCCTGGTGCAGGGGGTTATCTGAAGCTTTCTTT; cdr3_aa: CAWCRGLSEAFF
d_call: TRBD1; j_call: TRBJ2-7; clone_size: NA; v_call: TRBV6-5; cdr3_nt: TGTGCCAGCAGTTACCAGAGGACAGGTCGAGGTGAGCAGTACTTC; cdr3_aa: CASSYQRTGRGEQYF
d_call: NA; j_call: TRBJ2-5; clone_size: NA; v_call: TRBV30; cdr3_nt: TGTGCCTGGAGTATTAAAGAGACCCAGTACTTC; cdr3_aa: CAWSIKETQYF
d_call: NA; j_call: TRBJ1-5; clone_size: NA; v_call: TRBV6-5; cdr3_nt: TGTGCCAGCAGTTACTGGCCGATAAATCAGCCCCAGCATTTT; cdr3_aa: CASSYWPINQPQHF
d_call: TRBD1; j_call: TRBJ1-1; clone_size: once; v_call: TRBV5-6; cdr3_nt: TGTGCCAGCAGCCCCGGGACAGGGGTCGTTGGGGTATTT; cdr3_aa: CASSPGTGVVGVF
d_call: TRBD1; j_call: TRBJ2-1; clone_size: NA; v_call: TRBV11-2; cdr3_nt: TGTGCCAGCAGCCGTGGACAGGGGAGCTCCTACAATGAGCAGTTCTTC; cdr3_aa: CASSRGQGSSYNEQFF
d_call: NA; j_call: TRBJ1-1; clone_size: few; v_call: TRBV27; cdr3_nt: TGTGCCAGCAGTTTAGCGGCAGTGAACACTGAAGCTTTCTTT; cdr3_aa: CASSLAAVNTEAFF
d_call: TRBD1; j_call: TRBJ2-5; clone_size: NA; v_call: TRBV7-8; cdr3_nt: TGTGCCAGCAGCTTAGTGGGGACAGGCGTTGGGACCCAGTACTTC; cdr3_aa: CASSLVGTGVGTQYF
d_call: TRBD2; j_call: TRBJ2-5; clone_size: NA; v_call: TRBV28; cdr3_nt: TGTGCCAGCAGTTCTGGACTAGCGGGAGCCATCCAAGAGACCCAGTACTTC; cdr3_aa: CASSSGLAGAIQETQYF
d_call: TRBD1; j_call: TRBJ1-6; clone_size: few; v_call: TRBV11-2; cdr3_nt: TGTGCCAGCAGAGAACAGGGGGTCGGTTCACCCCTCCACTTT; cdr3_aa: CASREQGVGSPLHF
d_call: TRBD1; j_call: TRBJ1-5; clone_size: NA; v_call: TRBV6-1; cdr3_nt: TGTGCCAGCTCGAGCCGGGACAGGGGCAATCAGCCCCAGCATTTT; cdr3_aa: CASSSRDRGNQPQHF
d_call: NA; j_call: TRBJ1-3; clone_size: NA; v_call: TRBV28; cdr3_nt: TGTGCCAGCAGTTTACGGGGAAACACCATATATTTT; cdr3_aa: CASSLRGNTIYF
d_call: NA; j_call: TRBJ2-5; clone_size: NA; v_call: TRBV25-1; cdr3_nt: TGTGCCGTCGGGAGAGCAGAGACCCAGTACTTC; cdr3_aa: CAVGRAETQYF
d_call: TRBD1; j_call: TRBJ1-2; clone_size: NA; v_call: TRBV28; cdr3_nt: TGTGCCAGCAGTCTAAGGGACAGGGGCGCCTACACCTTC; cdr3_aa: CASSLRDRGAYTF
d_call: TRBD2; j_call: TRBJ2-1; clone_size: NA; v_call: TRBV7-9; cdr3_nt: TGTGCCAGCAGCTTGGTCAGGGAGGGTGAGCAGTTCTTC; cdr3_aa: CASSLVREGEQFF
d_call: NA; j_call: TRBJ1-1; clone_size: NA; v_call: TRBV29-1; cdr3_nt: TGCAGCGCCGGACACCAGAACACTGAAGCTTTCTTT; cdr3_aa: CSAGHQNTEAFF
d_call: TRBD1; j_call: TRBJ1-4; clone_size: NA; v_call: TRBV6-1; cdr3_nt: TGTGCCAGCTCGGGACAGCTTAATGAAAAACTGTTTTTT; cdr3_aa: CASSGQLNEKLFF
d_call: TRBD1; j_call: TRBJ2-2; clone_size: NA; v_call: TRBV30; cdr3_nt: TGTGCCTGCCACTCCGGGACAGGGGACACCGGGGAGCTGTTTTTT; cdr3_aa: CACHSGTGDTGELFF
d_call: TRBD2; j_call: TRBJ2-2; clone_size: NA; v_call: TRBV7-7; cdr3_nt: TGTGCCAGCAGCCCACTGGGACTAGCCGGCGGGGAGCTGTTTTTT; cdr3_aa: CASSPLGLAGGELFF